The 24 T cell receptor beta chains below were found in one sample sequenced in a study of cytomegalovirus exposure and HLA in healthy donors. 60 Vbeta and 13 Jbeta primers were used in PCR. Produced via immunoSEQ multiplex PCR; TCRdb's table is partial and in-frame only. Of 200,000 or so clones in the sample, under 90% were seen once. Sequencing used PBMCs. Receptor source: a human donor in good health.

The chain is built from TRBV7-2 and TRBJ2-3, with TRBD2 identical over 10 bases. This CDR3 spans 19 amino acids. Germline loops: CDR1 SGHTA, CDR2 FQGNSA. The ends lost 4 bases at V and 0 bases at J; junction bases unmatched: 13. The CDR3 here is CASSSTSGTFTTSTDTQYF. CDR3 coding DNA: TGTGCCAGCAGCTCCACTAGCGGGACCTTTACCACTAGCACAGATACGCAGTATTTT.

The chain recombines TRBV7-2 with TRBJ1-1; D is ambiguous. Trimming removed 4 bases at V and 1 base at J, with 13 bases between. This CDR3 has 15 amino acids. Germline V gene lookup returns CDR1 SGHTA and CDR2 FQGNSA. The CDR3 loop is CASSSGLRANTEAFF. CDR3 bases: TGTGCCAGCAGCTCCGGACTGCGAGCGAACACTGAAGCTTTCTTT.

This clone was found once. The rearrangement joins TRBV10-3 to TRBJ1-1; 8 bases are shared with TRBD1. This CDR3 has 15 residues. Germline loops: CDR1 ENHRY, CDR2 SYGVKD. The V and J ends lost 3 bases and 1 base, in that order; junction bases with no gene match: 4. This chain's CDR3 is CAISDDRGRNTEAFF. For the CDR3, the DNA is TGTGCCATCAGTGACGACAGGGGTAGGAACACTGAAGCTTTCTTT.

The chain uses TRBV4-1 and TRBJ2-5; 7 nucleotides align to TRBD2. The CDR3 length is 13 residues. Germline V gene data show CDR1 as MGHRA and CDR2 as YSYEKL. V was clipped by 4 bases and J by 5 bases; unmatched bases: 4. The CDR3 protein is CASSRLLAETQYF. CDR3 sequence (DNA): TGCGCCAGCAGCCGCCTACTAGCGGAGACCCAGTACTTC.

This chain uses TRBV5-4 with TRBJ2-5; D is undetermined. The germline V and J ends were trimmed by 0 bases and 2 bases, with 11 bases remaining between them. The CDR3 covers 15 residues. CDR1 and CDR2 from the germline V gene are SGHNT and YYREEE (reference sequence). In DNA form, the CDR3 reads TGTGCCAGCAGCTTGGATGAAAGCGTTCAAGAGACCCAGTACTTC. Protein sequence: CASSLDESVQETQYF.

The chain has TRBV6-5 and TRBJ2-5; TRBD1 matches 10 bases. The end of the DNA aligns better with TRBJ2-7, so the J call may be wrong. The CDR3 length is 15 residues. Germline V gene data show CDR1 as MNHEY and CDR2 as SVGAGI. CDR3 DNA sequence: TGTGCCAGCAGGCAAACGGGACAGGGGTCCTACGAGCAGTACTTC. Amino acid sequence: CASRQTGQGSYEQYF.

The CDR3 is CASSLDRGTGAEQYF. Written as DNA, the CDR3 is TGTGCCAGCAGCTTGGACAGGGGAACGGGAGCCGAGCAGTACTTC. This chain joins TRBV5-4 and TRBJ2-7; the D gene is possibly TRBD1 (7 bases). From germline, CDR1 is SGHNT and CDR2 YYREEE (reference sequence). V lost 0 bases and J lost 6, with 16 bases in between. This CDR3 is 15 amino acids long.

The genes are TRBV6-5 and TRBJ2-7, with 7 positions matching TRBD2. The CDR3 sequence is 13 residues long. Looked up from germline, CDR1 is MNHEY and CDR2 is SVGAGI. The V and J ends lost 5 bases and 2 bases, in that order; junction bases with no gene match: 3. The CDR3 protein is CASSQTSAYEQYF. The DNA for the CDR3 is TGTGCCAGCAGTCAAACTAGCGCCTACGAGCAGTACTTC.

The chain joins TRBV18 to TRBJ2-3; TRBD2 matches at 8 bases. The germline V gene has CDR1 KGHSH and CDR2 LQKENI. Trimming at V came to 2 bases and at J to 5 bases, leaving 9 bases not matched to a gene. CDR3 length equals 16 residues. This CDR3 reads CASSPMAGGRGDTQYF. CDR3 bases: TGTGCCAGCTCACCAATGGCGGGAGGTCGTGGAGATACGCAGTATTTT.

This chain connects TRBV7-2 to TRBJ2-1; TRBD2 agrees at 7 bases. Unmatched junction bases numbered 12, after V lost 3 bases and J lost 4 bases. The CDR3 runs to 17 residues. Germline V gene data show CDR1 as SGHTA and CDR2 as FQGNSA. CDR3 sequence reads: CASSLADISAGYNEQFF. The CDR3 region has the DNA TGTGCCAGCAGCTTGGCGGACATTTCAGCGGGGTACAATGAGCAGTTCTTC.

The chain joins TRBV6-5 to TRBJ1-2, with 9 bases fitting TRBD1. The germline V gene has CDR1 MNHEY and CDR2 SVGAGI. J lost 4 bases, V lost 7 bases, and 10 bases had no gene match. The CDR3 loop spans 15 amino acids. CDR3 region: CASTPGQGSSYGYTF. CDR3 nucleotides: TGTGCCAGCACCCCGGGACAGGGAAGCTCCTATGGCTACACCTTC.

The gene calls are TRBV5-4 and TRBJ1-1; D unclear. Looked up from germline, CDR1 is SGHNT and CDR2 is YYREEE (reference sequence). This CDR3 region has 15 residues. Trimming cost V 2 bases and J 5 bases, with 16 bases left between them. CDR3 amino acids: CASSFFQALPTEAFF. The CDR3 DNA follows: TGTGCCAGCAGCTTCTTTCAGGCCCTTCCTACTGAAGCTTTCTTT.

This CDR3 is CASSQEGTSGSYEQYF. The CDR3 coding sequence is TGTGCCAGCAGCCAAGAGGGGACTAGCGGCTCCTACGAGCAGTACTTC. V gene TRBV4-2 combines with J gene TRBJ2-7, with 11 bases matching TRBD2. Germline CDR1 LGHNA, CDR2 YNFKEQ. V was pared by 0 bases and J by 0 bases, with 1 base of the junction left unmatched. This CDR3 region has 16 residues.

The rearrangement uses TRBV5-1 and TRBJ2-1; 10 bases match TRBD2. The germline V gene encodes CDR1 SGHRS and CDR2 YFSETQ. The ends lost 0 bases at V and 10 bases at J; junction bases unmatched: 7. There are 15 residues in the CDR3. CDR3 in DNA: TGCGCCAGCAGCTTGGTACTAGCGGGGCTAGACGAGCAGTTCTTC. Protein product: CASSLVLAGLDEQFF.

CDR3 nucleotide sequence: TGTGCCAGCAGTTACCCATACGGGAGCCGGGAAAAACTGTTTTTT. It specifies CASSYPYGSREKLFF. V is TRBV28 and J is TRBJ1-4; D unresolved. The CDR3 length is 15 residues. Trimming took off 4 bases at V and 8 bases at J, with 17 bases between the two ends. Germline V gene sequence: CDR1 MDHEN, CDR2 SYDVKM.

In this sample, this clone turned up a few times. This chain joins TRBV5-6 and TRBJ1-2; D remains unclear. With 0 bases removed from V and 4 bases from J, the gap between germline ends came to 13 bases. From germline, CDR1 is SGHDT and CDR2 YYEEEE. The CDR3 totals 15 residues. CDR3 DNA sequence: TGTGCCAGCAGCTTGGGAACGGTCAAAACCTATGGCTACACCTTC. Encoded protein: CASSLGTVKTYGYTF.

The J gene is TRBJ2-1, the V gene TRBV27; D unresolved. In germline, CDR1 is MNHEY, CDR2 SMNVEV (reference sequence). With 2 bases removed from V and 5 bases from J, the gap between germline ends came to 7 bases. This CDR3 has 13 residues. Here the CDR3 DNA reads TGTGCCAGCAGTTTAAGAGAGCACAATGAGCAGTTCTTC. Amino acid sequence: CASSLREHNEQFF.

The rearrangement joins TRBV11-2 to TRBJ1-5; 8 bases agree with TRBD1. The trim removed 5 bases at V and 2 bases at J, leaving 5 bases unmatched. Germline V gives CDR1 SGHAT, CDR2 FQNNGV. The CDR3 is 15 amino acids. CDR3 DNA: TGTGCCAGCAGCCCCGGACAGGGTGGCAATCAGCCCCAGCATTTT. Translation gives CASSPGQGGNQPQHF.

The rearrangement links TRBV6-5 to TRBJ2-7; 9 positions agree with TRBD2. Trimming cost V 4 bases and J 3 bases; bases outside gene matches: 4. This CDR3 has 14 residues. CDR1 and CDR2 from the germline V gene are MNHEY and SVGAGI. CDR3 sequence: CASSFTTSGYEQYF. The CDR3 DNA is TGTGCCAGCAGTTTCACGACTAGCGGCTACGAGCAGTACTTC.

CDR3 coding DNA: TGCGCCAGCAGCCAAGAAATCACAACCTCCTACAATGAGCAGTTCTTC. Translated, it gives CASSQEITTSYNEQFF. The rearrangement joins TRBV4-3 to TRBJ2-1; D is unresolved. The CDR3 consists of 16 residues. The V end lost 0 bases, the J end lost 0 bases, and 9 bases lay between the germline ends. Per germline, CDR1 LGHNA and CDR2 YSLEER.

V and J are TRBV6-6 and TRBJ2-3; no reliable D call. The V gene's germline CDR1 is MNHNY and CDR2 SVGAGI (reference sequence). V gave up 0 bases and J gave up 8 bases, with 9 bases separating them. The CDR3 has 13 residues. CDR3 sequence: CASSYSRSGTQYF. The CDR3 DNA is TGTGCCAGCAGTTACTCCCGGTCTGGTACGCAGTATTTT.

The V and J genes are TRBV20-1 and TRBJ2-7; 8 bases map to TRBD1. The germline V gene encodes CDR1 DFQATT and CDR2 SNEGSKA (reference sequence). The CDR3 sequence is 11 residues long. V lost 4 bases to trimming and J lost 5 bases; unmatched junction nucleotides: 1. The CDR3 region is CSAIRGHEQYF. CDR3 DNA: TGCAGTGCTATCAGGGGGCACGAGCAGTACTTC.

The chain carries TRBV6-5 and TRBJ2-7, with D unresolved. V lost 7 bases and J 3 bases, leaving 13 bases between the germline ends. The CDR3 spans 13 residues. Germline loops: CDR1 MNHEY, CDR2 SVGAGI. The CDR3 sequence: CASNLGRGYEQYF. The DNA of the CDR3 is TGTGCCAGCAACTTAGGAAGAGGCTACGAGCAGTACTTC.

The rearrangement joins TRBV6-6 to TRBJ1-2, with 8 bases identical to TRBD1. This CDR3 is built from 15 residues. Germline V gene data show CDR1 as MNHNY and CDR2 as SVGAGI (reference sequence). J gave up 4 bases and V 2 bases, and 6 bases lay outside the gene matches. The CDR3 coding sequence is TGTGCCAGCAGTTACGGGGGACAGGAGCGCTATGGCTACACCTTC. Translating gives CASSYGGQERYGYTF.